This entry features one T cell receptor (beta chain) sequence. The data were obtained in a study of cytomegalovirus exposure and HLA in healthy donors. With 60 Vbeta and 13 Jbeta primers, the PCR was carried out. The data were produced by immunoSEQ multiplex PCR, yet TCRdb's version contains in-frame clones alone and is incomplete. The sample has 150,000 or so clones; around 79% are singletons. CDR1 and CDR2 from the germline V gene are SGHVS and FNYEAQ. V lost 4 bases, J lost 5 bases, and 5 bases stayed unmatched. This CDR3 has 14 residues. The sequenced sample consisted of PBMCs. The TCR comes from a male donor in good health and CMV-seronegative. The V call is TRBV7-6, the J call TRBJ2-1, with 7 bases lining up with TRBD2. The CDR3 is CASSSGGGNNEQFF. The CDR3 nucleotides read TGTGCCAGCAGCTCGGGAGGAGGGAACAATGAGCAGTTCTTC.